This entry concerns a single T cell receptor (beta chain). Its antigen remains unknown. This sample is drawn from a study of T-cell memory formation after mild COVID-19. On the study more broadly: For the most part, TCR clusters were specific to one donor. The study, taken as a whole, reports: Certain responding clones were present in pre-infection memory, suggesting participation of cross-reactive memory. Clones that contracted from day 15 to 85 were balanced CD4/CD8, while later expanders leaned CD4+.

TCRdb used MiXCR to reprocess the 5' RACE reads, holding one entry per CDR3 protein. Of a few hundred thousand distinct CDR3 sequences in the sample, about 13% were seen once. V was cut by 5 bases and J by 4 bases, with 10 bases left in between. Germline V gene sequence: CDR1 SGHTA, CDR2 FQGTGA. The CDR3 covers 13 residues. The source material was PBMCs or a T cell subset sorted from them (not recorded which). This sequence originates from a man between 18 and 29 years old who had mild COVID-19 (a few samples of this study predate the infection). Cell type and time point are not known. The J gene is TRBJ2-3, the V gene TRBV7-3, with D maybe TRBD2 (6 bases). The CDR3 here is CASSMGLADTQYF. For the CDR3, the DNA is TGTGCCAGCAGCATGGGACTTGCAGATACGCAGTATTTT.